A single sample gave rise to the 14 T cell receptor beta chains below, sequenced in a study of CD8+ T cells in alopecia areata. Following RNA extraction, reverse transcription yielded cDNA that acted as the sequencing template. Repertoires were generated with immunoSEQ multiplex PCR, while TCRdb's copy carries only in-frame clones and drops some. The data contain hundreds of thousands of clones, roughly 63% of them singletons. Treatment here: oral pan-JAK inhibitor, 5-10 mg twice daily. Material: CD4+ T cells sorted from blood, obtained at week 52, from a patient treated with tofacitinib. The receptors shown here come from a human donor with alopecia areata.

The DNA for the CDR3 is TGCGCCAGCAGCTCGGGATCCGACTATGGCTACACCTTC. Translating it yields CASSSGSDYGYTF. The chain recombines TRBV5-1 with TRBJ1-2, with no clear D. Per germline, CDR1 SGHRS and CDR2 YFSETQ. V gave up 3 bases and J gave up 3 bases, with 9 bases separating them. This CDR3 comprises 13 residues.

The genes are TRBV5-6 and TRBJ2-7; D possibly matches TRBD1 or TRBD2 (5 bases each). This CDR3 is 14 amino acids long. With 2 bases removed from V and 5 bases from J, the gap between germline ends came to 14 bases. The germline V gene has CDR1 SGHDT and CDR2 YYEEEE. For the CDR3, the DNA is TGTGCCAGCAGCTTCGGGACGGCCACTCACGAGCAGTACTTC. Encoded protein: CASSFGTATHEQYF.

The rearrangement uses TRBV19 and TRBJ2-4; D is undetermined. Between the trimmed V and J ends, which lost 8 bases and 0 bases, there was a span of 20 bases. Germline CDR1 reads LNHDA; CDR2 reads SQIVND (reference sequence). CDR3 length equals 17 residues. DNA for the CDR3: TGTGCCAGTCCCGCTAAATGGCTGATTGTAGCCAAAAACATTCAGTACTTC. Translating it yields CASPAKWLIVAKNIQYF.

J is TRBJ2-3 and V is TRBV5-1, with D perhaps TRBD2 (5 bases). The CDR3 totals 14 residues. The germline gives CDR1 SGHRS, CDR2 YFSETQ. The germline V and J ends were trimmed by 4 bases and 5 bases, with 14 bases remaining between them. CDR3 in amino acids: CASSGAGGGDTQYF. The CDR3 DNA sequence: TGCGCCAGCAGCGGTGCCGGCGGAGGAGATACGCAGTATTTT.

In this sample, this clone turned up a few times. The chain is built from TRBV14 and TRBJ2-7; the D gene is possibly TRBD2 (7 bases). V lost 2 bases and J 0 bases, leaving 11 bases between the germline ends. Germline CDR1 and CDR2: SGHDN and FVKESK. This CDR3 comprises 15 residues. CDR3 protein: CASSQTGGLSYEQYF. The CDR3 DNA sequence: TGTGCCAGCAGCCAAACCGGGGGGCTCTCCTACGAGCAGTACTTC.

The chain links TRBV5-1 to TRBJ2-3, with D perhaps matching TRBD2 (5 bases). This CDR3 is built from 14 residues. With 0 bases removed from V and 1 base from J, the gap between germline ends came to 6 bases. Germline V gene data show CDR1 as SGHRS and CDR2 as YFSETQ. In nucleotides, the CDR3 is TGCGCCAGCAGCTTGGCGAGGGGCACAGATACGCAGTATTTT. It yields the protein CASSLARGTDTQYF. The full variable domain, with the rest looked up from reference TRBV5-1 and TRBJ2-3, is KAGVTQTPRYLIKTRGQQVTLSCSPISGHRSVSWYQQTPGQGLQFLFEYFSETQRNKGNFPGRFSGRQFSNSRSEMNVSTLELGDSALYLCASSLARGTDTQYFGPGTRLTVL.

The V call is TRBV30, the J call TRBJ2-1, with a tentative D call TRBD2 (6 bases). Germline V gene lookup returns CDR1 GTSNPN and CDR2 SVGIG (reference sequence). V was trimmed by 5 bases and J by 9 bases, leaving 14 bases between them. The length of the CDR3 is 12 residues. The CDR3 loop reads CAWGTFRGEQFF. The CDR3 coding sequence is TGTGCCTGGGGGACTTTTCGCGGTGAGCAGTTCTTC.

V usage is TRBV25-1 and J usage is TRBJ2-1, with TRBD2 matching 9 bases. V lost 6 bases, J lost 2 bases, and 11 bases stayed unmatched. The CDR3 is made up of 17 amino acids. Germline values: CDR1 MGHDK, CDR2 SYGVNS. CDR3 DNA sequence: TGTGCCAGCAGCCCAACGGGGCTAGCGGGGCCCTACAATGAGCAGTTCTTC. It yields the protein CASSPTGLAGPYNEQFF.

There are a few counts of this clone. The chain has TRBV6-4 and TRBJ1-6; D not certain. Germline CDR1 MRHNA, CDR2 SNTAGT. V was clipped by 4 bases and J by 7 bases, with 11 bases between them. The CDR3 spans 14 residues. Here the CDR3 DNA reads TGTGCCAGCAGTGCCGAAACAGTGAATTCACCCCTCCACTTT. It yields the protein CASSAETVNSPLHF.

This clone was counted between two and nine times. The CDR3 region has the DNA TGTGCCAGCAGCCAAAGACAGTTTCGTACCCGAGACAATGAGCAGTTCTTC. Residues: CASSQRQFRTRDNEQFF. The chain joins TRBV4-2 to TRBJ2-1; D might be TRBD1 (5 bases). In germline, CDR1 is LGHNA, CDR2 YNFKEQ. V lost 2 bases to trimming and J lost 5 bases, with 19 bases between them. The CDR3 is made up of 17 amino acids.

A remark on this clone: Different DNA sequences within this sample yield the same CDR3. The chain links TRBV29-1 to TRBJ2-7; no reliable D call. The CDR3 has 10 residues. Deletions cut 4 bases from V and 5 bases from J, with 6 bases between. Germline V lookup: CDR1 SQVTM, CDR2 ANQGSEA. The CDR3: CSVGGNEQYF. DNA for the CDR3: TGCAGCGTTGGGGGTAACGAGCAGTACTTC.

The chain carries TRBV6-5 and TRBJ2-5; a weak D match, TRBD1 (6 bases). V lost 6 bases, J lost 5 bases, and 10 bases lay in between. The CDR3 totals 12 residues. Germline V gene sequence: CDR1 MNHEY, CDR2 SVGAGI. The CDR3 sequence is CASRGAGETQYF. DNA for the CDR3: TGTGCCAGCAGGGGGGCCGGGGAGACCCAGTACTTC.

The chain carries TRBV9 and TRBJ1-2; D is uncertain. Trimming took off 0 bases at V and 4 bases at J, with 10 bases between the two ends. There are 14 residues in the CDR3. The V gene's germline CDR1 is SGDLS and CDR2 YYNGEE. DNA for the CDR3: TGTGCCAGCAGCGTAGACGGCACCACCTATGGCTACACCTTC. Protein: CASSVDGTTYGYTF.

The rearrangement uses TRBV11-2 and TRBJ2-5; D call uncertain. The CDR3 totals 14 residues. Between the trimmed V and J ends, which lost 5 bases and 5 bases, there was a span of 15 bases. Looked up from germline, CDR1 is SGHAT and CDR2 is FQNNGV. The CDR3 DNA follows: TGTGCCAGCAGCCTTGGGTCAAGCCTGGAGACCCAGTACTTC. It encodes CASSLGSSLETQYF.